This T cell receptor beta chain was sequenced in a study of cytotoxic CD8 clonotypes in ibrutinib-treated CLL. Whole-study results and caveats: Clonality showed a rise at ibrutinib response that reversed toward baseline at progression. Public clonotypes showed up rarely, and on treatment they shrank or held steady.

CDR3 length equals 14 residues. V was clipped by 4 bases and J by 2 bases, with 9 bases between them. The germline gives CDR1 SGHDT, CDR2 YYEEEE. The intended depth for sequencing was 1 in 200,000 to 1 in 1 million T cells. Using immunoSEQ multiplex PCR, the repertoire was profiled, and TCRdb retains in-frame clones only, with some absent. The data hold approximately 67,000 clones, with more than 70% observed a single time. This clone was found once. Its antigen is not known. The starting material was PBMCs, obtained at disease progression, from a patient treated with ibrutinib. This TCR was sampled from a human donor with chronic lymphocytic leukemia. The J gene is TRBJ1-4, the V gene TRBV5-6; no reliable D call. CDR3 nucleotide sequence: TGTGCCAGCAGCCGGGGAACCACTAATGAAAAACTGTTTTTT. Translated, it gives CASSRGTTNEKLFF.